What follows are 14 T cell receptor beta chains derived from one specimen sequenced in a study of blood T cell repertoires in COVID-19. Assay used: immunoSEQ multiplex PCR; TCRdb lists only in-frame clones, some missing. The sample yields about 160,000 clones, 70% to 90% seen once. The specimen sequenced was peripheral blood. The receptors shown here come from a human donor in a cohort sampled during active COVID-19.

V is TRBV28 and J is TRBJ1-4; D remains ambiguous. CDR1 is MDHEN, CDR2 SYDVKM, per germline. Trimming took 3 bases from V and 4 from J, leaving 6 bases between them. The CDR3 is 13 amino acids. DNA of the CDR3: TGTGCCAGCAGTTTTCTAGGTAATGAAAAACTGTTTTTT. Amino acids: CASSFLGNEKLFF.

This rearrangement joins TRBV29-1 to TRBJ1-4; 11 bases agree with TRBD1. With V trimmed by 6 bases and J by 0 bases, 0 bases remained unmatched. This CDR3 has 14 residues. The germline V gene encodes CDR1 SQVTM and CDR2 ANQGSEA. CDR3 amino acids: CSVGQGATNEKLFF. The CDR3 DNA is TGCAGCGTGGGACAGGGGGCAACTAATGAAAAACTGTTTTTT. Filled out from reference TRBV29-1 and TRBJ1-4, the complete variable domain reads SAVISQKPSRDICQRGTSLTIQCQVDSQVTMMFWYRQQPGQSLTLIATANQGSEATYESGFVIDKFPISRPNLTFSTLTVSNMSPEDSSIYLCSVGQGATNEKLFFGSGTQLSVL.

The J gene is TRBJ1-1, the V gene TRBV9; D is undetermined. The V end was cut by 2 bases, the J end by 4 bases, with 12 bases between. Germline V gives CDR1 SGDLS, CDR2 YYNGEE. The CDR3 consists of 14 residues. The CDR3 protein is CASSVRNKATEAFF. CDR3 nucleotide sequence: TGTGCCAGCAGCGTGAGGAATAAGGCCACTGAAGCTTTCTTT.

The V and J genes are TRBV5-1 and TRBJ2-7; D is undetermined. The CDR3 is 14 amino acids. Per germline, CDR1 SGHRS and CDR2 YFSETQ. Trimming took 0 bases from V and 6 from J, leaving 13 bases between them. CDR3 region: CASSLEAGRSEQYF. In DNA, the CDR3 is TGCGCCAGCAGCTTGGAGGCAGGTCGTTCCGAGCAGTACTTC. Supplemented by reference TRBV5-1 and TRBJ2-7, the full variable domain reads KAGVTQTPRYLIKTRGQQVTLSCSPISGHRSVSWYQQTPGQGLQFLFEYFSETQRNKGNFPGRFSGRQFSNSRSEMNVSTLELGDSALYLCASSLEAGRSEQYFGPGTRLTVT.

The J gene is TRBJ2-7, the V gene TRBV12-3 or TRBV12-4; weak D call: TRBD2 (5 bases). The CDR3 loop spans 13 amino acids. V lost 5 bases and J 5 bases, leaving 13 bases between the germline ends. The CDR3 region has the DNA TGTGCCAGCAGTGGGGAGATGAACCACGAGCAGTACTTC. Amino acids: CASSGEMNHEQYF.

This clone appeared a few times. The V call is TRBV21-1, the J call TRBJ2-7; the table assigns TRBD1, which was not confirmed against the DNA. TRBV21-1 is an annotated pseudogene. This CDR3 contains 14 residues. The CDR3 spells CASSQGDGHYEQYF. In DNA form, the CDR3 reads TGTGCCAGCAGCCAGGGCGACGGTCACTACGAGCAGTACTTC.

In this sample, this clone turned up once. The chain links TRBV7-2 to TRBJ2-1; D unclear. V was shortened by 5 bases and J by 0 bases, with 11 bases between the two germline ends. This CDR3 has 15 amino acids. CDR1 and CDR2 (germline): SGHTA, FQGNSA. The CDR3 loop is CASSPTTPSYNEQFF. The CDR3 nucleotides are TGTGCCAGCAGCCCCACTACCCCCTCCTACAATGAGCAGTTCTTC.

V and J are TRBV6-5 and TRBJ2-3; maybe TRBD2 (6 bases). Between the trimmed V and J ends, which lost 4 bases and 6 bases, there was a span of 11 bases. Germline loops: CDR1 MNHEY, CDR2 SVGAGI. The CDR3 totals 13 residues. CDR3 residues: CASSFDRGDTQYF. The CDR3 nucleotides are TGTGCCAGCAGTTTCGACCGGGGGGATACGCAGTATTTT.

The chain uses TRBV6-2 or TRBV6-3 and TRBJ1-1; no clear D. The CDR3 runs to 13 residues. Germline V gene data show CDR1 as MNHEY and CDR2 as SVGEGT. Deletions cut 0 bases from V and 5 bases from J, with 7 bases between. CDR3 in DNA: TGTGCCAGCAGTTACTCCGAGGCTACTGAAGCTTTCTTT. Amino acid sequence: CASSYSEATEAFF.

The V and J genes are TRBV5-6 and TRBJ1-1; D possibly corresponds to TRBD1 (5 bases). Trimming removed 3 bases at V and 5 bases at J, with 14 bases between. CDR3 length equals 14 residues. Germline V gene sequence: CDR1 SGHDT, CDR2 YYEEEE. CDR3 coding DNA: TGTGCCAGCAGCTCTCAGGGAAGATTAACTGAAGCTTTCTTT. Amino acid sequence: CASSSQGRLTEAFF.

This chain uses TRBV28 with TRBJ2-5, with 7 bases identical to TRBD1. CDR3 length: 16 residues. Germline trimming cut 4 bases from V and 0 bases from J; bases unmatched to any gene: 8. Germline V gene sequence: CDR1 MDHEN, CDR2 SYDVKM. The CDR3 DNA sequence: TGTGCCAGCAGTTCACCGGGACAGAACCACCAAGAGACCCAGTACTTC. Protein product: CASSSPGQNHQETQYF.

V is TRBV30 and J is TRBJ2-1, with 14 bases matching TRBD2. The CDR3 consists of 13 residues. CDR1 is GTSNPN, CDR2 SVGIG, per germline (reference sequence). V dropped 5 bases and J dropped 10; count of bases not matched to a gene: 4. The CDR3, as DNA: TGTGCCTGGGGACTAGCGGGGGGCCGCGAGCAGTTCTTC. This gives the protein CAWGLAGGREQFF.

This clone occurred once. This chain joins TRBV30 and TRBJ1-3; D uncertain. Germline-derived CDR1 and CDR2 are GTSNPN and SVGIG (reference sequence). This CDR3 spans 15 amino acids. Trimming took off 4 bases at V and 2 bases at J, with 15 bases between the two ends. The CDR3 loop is CAWTKNHVPGNTIYF. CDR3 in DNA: TGTGCCTGGACTAAGAACCACGTTCCTGGAAACACCATATATTTT.

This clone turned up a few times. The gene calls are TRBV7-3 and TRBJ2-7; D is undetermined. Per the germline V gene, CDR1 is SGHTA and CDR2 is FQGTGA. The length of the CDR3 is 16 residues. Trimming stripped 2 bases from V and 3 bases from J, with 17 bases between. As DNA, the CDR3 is TGTGCCAGCAGCTTAGGTCCCGTTGCTAGTAACTACGAGCAGTACTTC. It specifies CASSLGPVASNYEQYF.